This entry describes one T cell receptor beta chain. Some clones are missing from TCRdb's copy, which holds only in-frame ones; the method was immunoSEQ multiplex PCR. The sample consists of around 180,000 clones, approximately 87% of them appearing once. These data come from a study of blood T cell repertoires in COVID-19. Overall study: PBMCs, B-cell-depleted T cells, or T cells provided the cDNA or gDNA that made up the material.

The V end lost 5 bases, the J end lost 7 bases, and 17 bases lay between the germline ends. CDR1 is LNHDA and CDR2 is SQIVND in the germline V gene (reference sequence). The CDR3 extends over 15 amino acids. Sequenced sample: peripheral blood. The rearrangement uses TRBV19 and TRBJ1-4, with a tentative D call TRBD1 (6 bases). The clonotype was recovered from a man aged 65 to 79 with active or convalescent COVID-19. The CDR3 is CASSPQGGIGEKLFF. CDR3 DNA: TGTGCCAGTAGTCCCCAAGGGGGAATAGGTGAAAAACTGTTTTTT. The entire variable domain, with the rest obtained from reference TRBV19 and TRBJ1-4, is as follows: DGGITQSPKYLFRKEGQNVTLSCEQNLNHDAMYWYRQDPGQGLRLIYYSQIVNDFQKGDIAEGYSVSREKKESFPLTVTSAQKNPTAFYLCASSPQGGIGEKLFFGSGTQLSVL.